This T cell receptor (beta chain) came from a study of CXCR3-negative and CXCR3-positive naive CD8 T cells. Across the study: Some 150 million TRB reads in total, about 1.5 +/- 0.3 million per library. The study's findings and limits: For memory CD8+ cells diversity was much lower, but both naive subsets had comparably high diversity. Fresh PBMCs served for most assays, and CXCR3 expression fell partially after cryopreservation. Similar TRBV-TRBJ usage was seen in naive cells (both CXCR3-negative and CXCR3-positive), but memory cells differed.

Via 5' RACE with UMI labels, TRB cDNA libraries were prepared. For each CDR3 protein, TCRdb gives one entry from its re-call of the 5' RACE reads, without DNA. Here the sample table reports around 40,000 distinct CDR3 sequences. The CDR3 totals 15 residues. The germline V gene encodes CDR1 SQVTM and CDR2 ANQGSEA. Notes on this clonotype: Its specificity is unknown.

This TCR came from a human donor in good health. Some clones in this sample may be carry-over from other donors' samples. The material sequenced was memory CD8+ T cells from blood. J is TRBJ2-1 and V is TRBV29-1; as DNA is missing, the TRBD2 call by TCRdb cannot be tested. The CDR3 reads CSVETGTGMFNEQFF.